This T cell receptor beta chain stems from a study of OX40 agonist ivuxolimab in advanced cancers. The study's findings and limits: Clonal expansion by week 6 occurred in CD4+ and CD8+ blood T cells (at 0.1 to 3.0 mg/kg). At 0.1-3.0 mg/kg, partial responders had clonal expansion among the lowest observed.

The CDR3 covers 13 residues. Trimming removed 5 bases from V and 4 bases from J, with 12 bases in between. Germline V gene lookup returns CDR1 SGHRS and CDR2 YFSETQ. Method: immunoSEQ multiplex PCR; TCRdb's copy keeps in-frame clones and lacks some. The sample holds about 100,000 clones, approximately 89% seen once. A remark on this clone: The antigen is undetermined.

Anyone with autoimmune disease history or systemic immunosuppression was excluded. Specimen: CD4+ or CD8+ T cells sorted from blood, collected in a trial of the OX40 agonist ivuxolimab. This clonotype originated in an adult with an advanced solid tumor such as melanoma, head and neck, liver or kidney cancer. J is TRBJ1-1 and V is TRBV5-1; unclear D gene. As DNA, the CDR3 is TGCGCCAGCAGATCGGCGGTGGGCACTGAAGCTTTCTTT. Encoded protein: CASRSAVGTEAFF. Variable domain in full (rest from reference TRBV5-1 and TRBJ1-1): KAGVTQTPRYLIKTRGQQVTLSCSPISGHRSVSWYQQTPGQGLQFLFEYFSETQRNKGNFPGRFSGRQFSNSRSEMNVSTLELGDSALYLCASRSAVGTEAFFGQGTRLTVV.